This T cell receptor beta chain derives from a study of blood T cells in healthy people across ages (dated by TCRdb to 2014 to 2015). Context from the whole study: In model experiments, template switching captured roughly one uniquely barcoded TCR beta cDNA molecule for every two T cells. Age-related changes in TCR beta repertoire diversity were measured in the study by deep sequencing normalized with unique cDNA molecular identifiers. Four age groups were formed from the donors: young (average 16 years), middle-aged (just under 40), aged (roughly 56) and long-lived (less than 85). The study analyzed two additional independent replicas of 1 million unique cDNA reads from the same blood draw for two donors, one aged 18 to 30 and one aged 80 or older.

Results the study describes overall, beyond this receptor: Because profiling used bulk unsorted PBMCs, naive and antigen-experienced compartments could not be compared conclusively. Estimates of total diversity based on one million sequenced T cells were regarded as lower bounds and as underestimates. There was a strong correlation between observed TCR beta diversity and the percentage of naive T cells measured by flow cytometry. Compared with the aged group, the long-lived group had more naive CD4+ T cells, fewer expanded clones and increased TCR diversity, a pattern suggesting age selection. The CMV infection status of donors was not known, potentially confounding age-related changes in expanded clonotypes. Observed TCR beta diversity per million T cells fell roughly linearly with age, and a significant reduction was already apparent by age around 39.

Donors were 39 systemically healthy Caucasian individuals from Russia aged roughly 6 to 90 years. Approximately 9.3 milliliters of peripheral blood were collected from each donor into EDTA-treated Vacutainer tubes. PBMCs were isolated by Ficoll-Paque density-gradient centrifugation, with at least 6 million obtained per sample. Trizol reagent was used to extract total RNA from the PBMCs, yielding at least 6 micrograms per sample. For every donor, flow cytometry on a PBMC aliquot measured the percentage of naive CD45RAhigh/CD27high T cells. Library construction relied on 5' RACE. These reads were obtained on an Illumina HiSeq 2500. A second PCR of roughly 7 to 11 cycles was performed with a sample-barcoded 5' primer and a J-beta primer mix. A template-switch 5' adaptor carrying 12 random nucleotides introduced a unique molecular identifier onto each TCR beta cDNA molecule. Each sample yielded at least 2.5 million CDR3-containing paired-end reads. First-strand cDNA synthesis was performed from all RNA using the Mint cDNA synthesis kit, with priming by a TRBC-specific oligonucleotide. Following uracil-DNA glycosylase treatment, a first 18-cycle PCR with universal primers M1SS and BC2_uni_R was performed on all cDNA. From the authors' description of their analysis: Normalization of each sample was performed by random selection of 1 million high-quality reads, each carrying a distinct molecular identifier. Reads sharing molecular identifiers were discarded rather than binned into consensus sequences. MiTCR, with a Q25 quality threshold and the strictest error-elimination algorithm, was used for CDR3 identification, clonotype clustering and error correction. A nonparametric unseen species model with Euler transformation was used to estimate a lower bound on total TCR beta diversity. Using fastp trimming at Q25 and MiXCR clonotype assembly, TCRdb reanalyzed the public sequencing data and kept in-frame beta chains. Each CDR3 protein appears once, grouped with its most common genes and DNA. V and J calls and clone size were set by TCRdb, not the authors. This sample lists roughly 800,000 distinct CDR3 sequences; around a quarter were detected once. The ten largest clones capture under 4.5% of the sample.

Here V drops 3 bases and J drops 7 bases, and the junction holds 9 bases not matched to any gene. In the germline V gene (reference sequence), CDR1 corresponds to MNHNY and CDR2 to SVGAGI. The CDR3 measures 15 amino acids from cysteine to phenylalanine. The DNA shown is the 45-base CDR3, in frame from base 1. Regarding this clonotype: This receptor's antigen is unknown. No much larger clone is present one base from it, and per-base qualities are unavailable.

The same sample was also used in a study of T cells of mothers and their children. As the second paper documents: Nine systemically healthy Caucasian individuals, comprising three mothers and their six children, were included as donors. cDNA synthesis consumed the entire amount of extracted RNA, loaded at approximately 1.6 ug RNA in each 15 ul reaction. In the second PCR, sample barcodes and 2-4 random nucleotides were introduced via the M1S primer. Over 9.5 million TCR beta CDR3 reads were obtained for each mother, and around 2.7 million reads were obtained for each child. Thymic selection shapes the output of TCR recombination in a similar way in related and unrelated pairs, and inherited differences have a minor effect. Normalized repertoire overlap in related mother-child pairs was always slightly higher than in unrelated mother-child pairs, but the difference was never significant. No persistent microchimeric T cell clones were found, with a detection sensitivity of approximately 110 clones per million clonotypes. Deep NGS was used in the study to compare the TCR beta repertoires of mothers and children and to look for features that separate related mother-child pairs from unrelated individuals. On average, the children were approximately 11 +/- 4 years old, while the mothers were about 37 +/- 4 years old. Libraries were sequenced on Illumina HiSeq 2000 with 100+100 nt paired-end reads after adapter ligation with NEBNext reagents. Mother and child libraries were prepared a month apart and sequenced in separate runs to prevent cross-contamination. Each donor had between about 500,000 and 2,300,000 distinct TCR beta clonotypes identified. Naive TCR beta clonotypes were estimated from low-frequency clonotypes matched to each donor's FACS-determined naive share, without sorting.

This TCR was sampled from a boy younger than 18 in good health. Sequences were obtained from blood. The chain employs TRBV6-6 and TRBJ2-4; TRBD1 fits 7 bases in the junction. The bases read TGTGCCAGCAGTTATTTACAGGGGATATTTAACATTCAGTACTTC. This gives the protein CASSYLQGIFNIQYF.